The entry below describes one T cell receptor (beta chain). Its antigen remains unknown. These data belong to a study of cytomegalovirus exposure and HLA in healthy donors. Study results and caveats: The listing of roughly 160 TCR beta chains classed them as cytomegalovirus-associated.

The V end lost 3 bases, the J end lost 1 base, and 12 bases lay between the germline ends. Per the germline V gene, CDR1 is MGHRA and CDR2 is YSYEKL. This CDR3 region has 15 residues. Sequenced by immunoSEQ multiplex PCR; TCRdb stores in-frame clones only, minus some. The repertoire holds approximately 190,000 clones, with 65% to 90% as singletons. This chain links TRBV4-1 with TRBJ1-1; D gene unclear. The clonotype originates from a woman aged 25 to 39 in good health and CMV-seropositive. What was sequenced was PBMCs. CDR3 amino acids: CASSHTNTANTEAFF. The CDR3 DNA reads TGCGCCAGCAGCCACACAAATACCGCGAACACTGAAGCTTTCTTT.